One and the same sample provided the 21 T cell receptor beta chains below, sequenced in a study of breast tumors, draining lymph nodes, adjacent tissues. TCRdb reanalysed the multiplex PCR reads using MiXCR and keeps one entry per CDR3 protein. The data show about 12,000 distinct CDR3 sequences, around 70% seen once. Material for sequencing was tumor-adjacent breast tissue. The receptor source for this set is a female donor with breast cancer. Some clones in this sample may be carry-over from other donors' samples.

About this clonotype: Given the absence of the conserved phenylalanine or tryptophan at the CDR3 end, a read error is likely. The chain couples TRBV4-2 to TRBJ2-7, with 14 bases that match TRBD2. CDR1 is LGHNA, CDR2 YNFKEQ, per germline. V lost 4 bases and J lost 1; bases outside the gene matches: 0. This CDR3 contains 15 residues. CDR3 region: CASSRLAGGSYEQYL. In nucleotides, the CDR3 is TGTGCCAGCAGCCGACTAGCGGGAGGGTCCTACGAGCAGTACCTC.

This clonotype was counted many times. The chain recombines TRBV6-2 or TRBV6-3 with TRBJ1-6; D possibly corresponds to TRBD1 (5 bases). Germline loops: CDR1 MNHEY, CDR2 SVGEGT. V was pared by 0 bases and J by 6 bases, with 12 bases between. The CDR3 is 16 residues long. The CDR3 region is CASSYSRTGTNSPLHF. DNA of the CDR3: TGTGCCAGCAGTTACTCGAGGACGGGGACTAATTCACCCCTCCACTTT.

Only one count was recorded for this clonotype. The chain carries TRBV15 and TRBJ1-5, with TRBD1 matching over 7 bases. Germline V gene sequence: CDR1 LNHNV, CDR2 YYDKDF (reference sequence). The V gene end was trimmed by 1 base and the J gene end by 6 bases; junction bases not matched to a gene: 3. The CDR3 is 14 amino acids. The CDR3 DNA reads TGTGCCACCAGCAGAGCGACAGGGATTCAGCCCCAGCATTTT. This sequence encodes CATSRATGIQPQHF.

The chain is built from TRBV5-1 and TRBJ2-5, with 9 positions matching TRBD2. CDR1 SGHRS and CDR2 YFSETQ come from the germline V gene. The junction had 9 bases not matched to a gene; V was cut back by 4 bases and J by 11 bases. This CDR3 has 13 amino acids. In nucleotides, the CDR3 is TGCGCCAGCAGCGGACCGGGACTAGCCTCGCAGTACTTC. It encodes CASSGPGLASQYF. Complete variable domain (other parts from reference TRBV5-1 and TRBJ2-5): KAGVTQTPRYLIKTRGQQVTLSCSPISGHRSVSWYQQTPGQGLQFLFEYFSETQRNKGNFPGRFSGRQFSNSRSEMNVSTLELGDSALYLCASSGPGLASQYFGPGTRLLVL.

This chain links TRBV6-4 with TRBJ1-5, with TRBD1 matching over 7 bases. After removal of 8 bases from V and 0 bases from J, the junction contained 10 bases not matched to a gene. Germline V gene data show CDR1 as MRHNA and CDR2 as SNTAGT. This CDR3 has 16 residues. The CDR3 loop is CASYLGQSYSNQPQHF. CDR3 bases: TGTGCCAGCTACCTGGGACAGAGTTATAGCAATCAGCCCCAGCATTTT.

V gene TRBV6-1 combines with J gene TRBJ2-3; 11 bases match TRBD2. This CDR3 has 20 residues. Germline-derived CDR1 and CDR2 are MNHNS and SASEGT. The V and J ends lost 5 bases and 1 base, in that order; junction bases with no gene match: 17. CDR3: CASSPGGLAGLRVGTDTQYF. For the CDR3, the DNA is TGTGCCAGCAGTCCCGGTGGACTAGCGGGCCTCAGGGTGGGCACAGATACGCAGTATTTT.

The table lists this clonotype with a count of one. This chain joins TRBV2 and TRBJ2-7; tentatively, D is TRBD2 (6 bases). Trimming removed 6 bases at V and 6 bases at J, with 12 bases between. The germline V gene encodes CDR1 SNHLY and CDR2 FYNNEI. The CDR3 consists of 12 residues. This CDR3 is CASRGRGGEQYF. DNA for the CDR3: TGTGCCAGCAGAGGTAGGGGAGGCGAGCAGTACTTC.

By sample share, this clonotype is hyperexpanded. The chain links TRBV7-9 to TRBJ1-2; 7 positions match TRBD1. Germline V gives CDR1 SEHNR, CDR2 FQNEAQ (reference sequence). V lost 4 bases to trimming and J lost 1 base; unmatched junction nucleotides: 9. The CDR3 consists of 16 residues. CDR3 amino acids: CASSSEGTAYNYGYTF. The CDR3 region has the DNA TGTGCCAGCAGCTCGGAAGGGACAGCTTATAACTATGGCTACACCTTC.

Of note for this clonotype: One end of the junction fails to match germline, which may point to a read error. The chain is built from TRBV6-1 and TRBJ2-2; D remains ambiguous. CDR3 length: 12 amino acids. Looked up from germline, CDR1 is MNHNS and CDR2 is SASEGT. Here the CDR3 DNA reads TGTGCCATCAGTAGTGGTTCCGGGGAGCTGTTTTTT. Amino acid sequence: CAISSGSGELFF.

By sample fraction, this clonotype is medium-sized (0.01 to 0.1%). CDR3 bases: TGCGCCAGCAGTGAGACTGGGGGTGAAAAACTGTTTTTT. This encodes CASSETGGEKLFF. The gene calls are TRBV10-1 and TRBJ1-4; possibly TRBD1 for D (5 bases). The CDR3 is made up of 13 amino acids. CDR1 and CDR2 (germline): WNHNN, SYGVQD (reference sequence). The V and J ends lost 2 bases and 7 bases respectively, with 8 bases between them.

CDR3 protein: CASSLAGLADNEQFF. DNA for the CDR3: TGTGCCAGCAGCTTAGCAGGACTAGCGGACAATGAGCAGTTCTTC. J is TRBJ2-1 and V is TRBV7-2, with TRBD2 matching 10 bases. The germline CDR1 and CDR2 sequences are SGHTA and FQGNSA. The V segment lost 0 bases and the J segment 5 bases; nucleotides outside the gene matches: 1. The CDR3 runs 15 residues.

This clonotype is medium-sized (0.01 to 0.1%) by share. The J gene is TRBJ1-2, the V gene TRBV7-9; D might be TRBD1 (6 bases). V lost 1 base, J lost 4 bases, and 10 bases lay in between. This CDR3 has 14 residues. Germline-derived CDR1 and CDR2 are SEHNR and FQNEAQ (reference sequence). CDR3 DNA: TGTGCCAGCAGCTTAGAGGGGGGTCCCTATGGCTACACCTTC. As protein: CASSLEGGPYGYTF. The full variable domain, its missing parts supplied by reference TRBV7-9 and TRBJ1-2, is DTGVSQNPRHKITKRGQNVTFRCDPISEHNRLYWYRQTLGQGPEFLTYFQNEAQLEKSRLLSDRFSAERPKGSFSTLEIQRTEQGDSAMYLCASSLEGGPYGYTFGSGTRLTVV.

The chain joins TRBV6-5 to TRBJ2-7, with TRBD1 identical over 10 bases. The CDR3 has 15 residues. Germline CDR1 reads MNHEY; CDR2 reads SVGAGI. Trimming at V came to 5 bases and at J to 5 bases, leaving 9 bases not matched to a gene. In DNA form, the CDR3 reads TGTGCCAGCAGTAGACCGGGACAGGGGTATCACGAGCAGTACTTC. Its protein is CASSRPGQGYHEQYF.

This sequence joins TRBV10-3 and TRBJ2-1, with 8 positions matching TRBD2. The V gene's germline CDR1 is ENHRY and CDR2 SYGVKD. The CDR3 totals 14 residues. Trimming at V came to 10 bases and at J to 6 bases, leaving 11 bases not matched to a gene. The CDR3: CATTSAGVPNEQFF. For the CDR3, the DNA is TGTGCCACCACCTCAGCGGGAGTCCCCAATGAGCAGTTCTTC.

The chain has TRBV20-1 and TRBJ2-5; TRBD1 aligns across 8 bases. CDR3 length: 12 residues. With V trimmed by 7 bases and J by 3 bases, 4 bases remained unmatched. The V gene's germline CDR1 is DFQATT and CDR2 SNEGSKA (reference sequence). CDR3: CSGPDREETQYF. CDR3 nucleotides: TGCAGTGGTCCGGACAGGGAAGAGACCCAGTACTTC.

The J gene is TRBJ1-6, the V gene TRBV5-1; unclear D gene. Germline values: CDR1 SGHRS, CDR2 YFSETQ. Trimming removed 0 bases from V and 7 bases from J, with 11 bases in between. The CDR3 contains 15 residues. In DNA form, the CDR3 reads TGCGCCAGCAGCTTGGTCCCGGCGGCGAATTCACCCCTCCACTTT. It is translated as CASSLVPAANSPLHF.

The chain links TRBV12-3 or TRBV12-4 to TRBJ2-3, with 7 bases matching TRBD2. CDR3 length: 15 residues. Trimming cost V 2 bases and J 2 bases; bases outside gene matches: 4. This CDR3 reads CASSLSGRSTDTQYF. CDR3 in DNA: TGTGCCAGCAGTTTATCCGGGAGGTCCACAGATACGCAGTATTTT.

This clonotype was counted many times. The chain uses TRBV12-3 or TRBV12-4 and TRBJ2-2, with TRBD2 matching over 16 bases. J lost 5 bases, V lost 4 bases, and 4 bases had no gene match. CDR3 length equals 17 residues. The CDR3: CASSSGLAGGWTGELFF. As DNA, the CDR3 is TGTGCCAGCAGTTCGGGACTAGCGGGAGGGTGGACCGGGGAGCTGTTTTTT.

This rearrangement joins TRBV7-9 to TRBJ2-3, with 8 nucleotides matching TRBD1. Per the germline V gene, CDR1 is SEHNR and CDR2 is FQNEAQ (reference sequence). This CDR3 has 16 amino acids. Losses at the gene ends were 3 bases for V and 4 bases for J; bases not matched to a gene: 9. The CDR3 coding sequence is TGTGCCAGCAGCTTTGGCGGTGGCAGGGGGCCAGATACGCAGTATTTT. The encoded protein is CASSFGGGRGPDTQYF.

This clonotype is deemed medium-sized. This chain uses TRBV12-3 or TRBV12-4 with TRBJ2-3, with D maybe TRBD1 (6 bases). The CDR3 consists of 15 residues. Trimming removed 7 bases from V and 2 bases from J, with 16 bases in between. The DNA of the CDR3 is TGTGCCAGCACCTCGTCAGGGGCCACCACAGATACGCAGTATTTT. Translated: CASTSSGATTDTQYF.

V is TRBV14 and J is TRBJ2-7; D may match TRBD1 or TRBD2 (5 bases each). Trimming took 1 base from V and 6 from J, leaving 13 bases between them. The CDR3 covers 14 residues. Germline CDR1 is SGHDN and CDR2 is FVKESK. The DNA for the CDR3 is TGTGCCAGCAGCCAAGTTTACGGGGCAGGCGAGCAGTACTTC. This encodes CASSQVYGAGEQYF.